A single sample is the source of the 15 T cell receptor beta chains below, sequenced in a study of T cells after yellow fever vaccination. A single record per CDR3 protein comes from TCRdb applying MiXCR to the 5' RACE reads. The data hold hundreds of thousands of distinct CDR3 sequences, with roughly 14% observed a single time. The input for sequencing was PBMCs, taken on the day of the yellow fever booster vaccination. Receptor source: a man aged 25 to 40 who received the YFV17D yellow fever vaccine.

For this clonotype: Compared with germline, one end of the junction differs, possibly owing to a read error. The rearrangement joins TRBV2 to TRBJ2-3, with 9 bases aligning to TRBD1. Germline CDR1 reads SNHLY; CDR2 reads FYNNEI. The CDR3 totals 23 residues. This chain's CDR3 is CASGEWYRDRDDGLTSSTDTQYF. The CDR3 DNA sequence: TGTGCCAGCGGTGAGTGGTACCGGGACAGGGACGACGGACTAACATCTAGCACAGATACGCAGTATTTT.

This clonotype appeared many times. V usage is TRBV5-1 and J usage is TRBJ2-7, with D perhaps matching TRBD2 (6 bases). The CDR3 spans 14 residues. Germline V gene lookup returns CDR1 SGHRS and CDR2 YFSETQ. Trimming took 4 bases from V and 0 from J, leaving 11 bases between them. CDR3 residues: CASSPGGNSYEQYF. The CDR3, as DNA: TGCGCCAGCAGCCCGGGCGGGAACTCCTACGAGCAGTACTTC.

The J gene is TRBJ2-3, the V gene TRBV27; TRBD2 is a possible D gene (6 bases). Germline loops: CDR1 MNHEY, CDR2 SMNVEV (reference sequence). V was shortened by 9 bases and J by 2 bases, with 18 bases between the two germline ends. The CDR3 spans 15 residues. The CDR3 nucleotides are TGTGCCAGTGATGTAGGGACTCCATCCACAGATACGCAGTATTTT. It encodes CASDVGTPSTDTQYF.

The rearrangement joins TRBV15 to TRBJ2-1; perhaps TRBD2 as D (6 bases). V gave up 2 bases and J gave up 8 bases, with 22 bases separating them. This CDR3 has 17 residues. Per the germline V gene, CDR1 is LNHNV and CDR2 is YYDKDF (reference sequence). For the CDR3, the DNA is TGTGCCACCAGCAGAACCCGACTAGTCTCAATGTTGCATGAGCAGTTCTTC. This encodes CATSRTRLVSMLHEQFF.

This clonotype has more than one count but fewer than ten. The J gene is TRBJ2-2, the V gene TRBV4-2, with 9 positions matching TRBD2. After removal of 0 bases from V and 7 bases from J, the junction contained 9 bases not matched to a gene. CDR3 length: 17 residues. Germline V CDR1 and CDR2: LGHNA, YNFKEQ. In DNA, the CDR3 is TGTGCCAGCAGCCAAGATACGGGACTAGCTAGCTACGGGGAGCTGTTTTTT. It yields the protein CASSQDTGLASYGELFF.

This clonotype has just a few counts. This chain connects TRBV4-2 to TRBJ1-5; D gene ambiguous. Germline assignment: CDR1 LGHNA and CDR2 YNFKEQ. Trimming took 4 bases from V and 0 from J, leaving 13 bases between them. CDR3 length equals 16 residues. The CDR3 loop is CASSPLKGNSNQPQHF. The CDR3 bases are TGTGCCAGCAGCCCGCTAAAAGGGAATAGCAATCAGCCCCAGCATTTT.

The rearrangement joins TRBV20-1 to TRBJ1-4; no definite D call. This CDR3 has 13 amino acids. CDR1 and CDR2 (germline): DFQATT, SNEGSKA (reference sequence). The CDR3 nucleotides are TGCAGCGCCCGGGAGGGAGTAGGTGAAAAACTGTTTTTT. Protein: CSAREGVGEKLFF.

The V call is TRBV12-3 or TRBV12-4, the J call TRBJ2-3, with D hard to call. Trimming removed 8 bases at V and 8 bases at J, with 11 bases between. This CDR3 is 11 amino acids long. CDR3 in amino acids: CASSSVGTQYF. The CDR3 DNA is TGTGCCAGCTCTTCCGTCGGTACGCAGTATTTT.

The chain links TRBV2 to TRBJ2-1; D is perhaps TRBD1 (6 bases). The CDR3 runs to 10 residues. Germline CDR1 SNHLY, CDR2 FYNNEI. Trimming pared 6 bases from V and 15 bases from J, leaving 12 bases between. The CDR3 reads CASSSGAAFF. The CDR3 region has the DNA TGTGCCAGCAGCTCAGGGGCGGCGTTCTTC.

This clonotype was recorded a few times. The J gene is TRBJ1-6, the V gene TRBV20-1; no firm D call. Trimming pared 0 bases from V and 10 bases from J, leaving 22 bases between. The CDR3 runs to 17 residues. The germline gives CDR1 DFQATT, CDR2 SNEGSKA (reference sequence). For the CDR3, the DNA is TGCAGTGCTAGAGATTTCGTAAGGCTCCTTATAGGATCACCCCTCCACTTT. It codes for CSARDFVRLLIGSPLHF.

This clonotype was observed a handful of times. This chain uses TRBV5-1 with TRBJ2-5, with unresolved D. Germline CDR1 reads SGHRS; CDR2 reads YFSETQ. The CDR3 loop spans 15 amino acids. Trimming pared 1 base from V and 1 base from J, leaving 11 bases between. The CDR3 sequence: CASSLFAEPQETQYF. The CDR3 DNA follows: TGCGCCAGCAGCTTGTTCGCGGAACCCCAAGAGACCCAGTACTTC.

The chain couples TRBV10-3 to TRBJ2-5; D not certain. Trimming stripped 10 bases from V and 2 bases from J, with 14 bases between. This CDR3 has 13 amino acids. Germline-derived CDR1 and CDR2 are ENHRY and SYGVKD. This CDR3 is CATAFAHQETQYF. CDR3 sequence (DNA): TGTGCCACCGCTTTTGCGCATCAAGAGACCCAGTACTTC.

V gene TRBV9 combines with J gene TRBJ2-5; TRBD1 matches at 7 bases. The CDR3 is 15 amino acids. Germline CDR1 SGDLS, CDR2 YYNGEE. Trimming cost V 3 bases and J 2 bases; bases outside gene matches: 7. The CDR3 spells CASSESPGQQETQYF. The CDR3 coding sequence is TGTGCCAGCAGCGAATCCCCGGGACAGCAAGAGACCCAGTACTTC.

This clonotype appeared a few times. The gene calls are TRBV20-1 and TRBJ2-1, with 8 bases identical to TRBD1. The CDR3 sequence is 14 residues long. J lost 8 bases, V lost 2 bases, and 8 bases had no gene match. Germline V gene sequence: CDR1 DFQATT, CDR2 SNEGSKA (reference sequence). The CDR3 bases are TGCAGTGCTAGACAGGGCCAGGGGGCTTATGAGCAGTTCTTC. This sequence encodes CSARQGQGAYEQFF.

The CDR3 spells CSAAKETSGGGTQYF. DNA of the CDR3: TGCAGTGCTGCTAAGGAGACTAGCGGCGGCGGGACCCAGTACTTC. The V gene is TRBV20-1, the J gene TRBJ2-5; 9 positions match TRBD2. The CDR3 contains 15 residues. The germline V gene encodes CDR1 DFQATT and CDR2 SNEGSKA (reference sequence). V was clipped by 5 bases and J by 7 bases; unmatched bases: 14.